The clone carrying this TCR beta chain was seen only a few times. Its antigen is unknown. Genomic DNA of every subset was divided equally among multiple immunoSEQ plates. Method: immunoSEQ multiplex PCR; TCRdb's copy keeps in-frame clones and lacks some. The table has some 1.5 million clones, around 97% seen once. The data stem from a study of shared clonotypes between healthy human individuals. In the study overall: The study used three CD4 naive, three CD4 memory, two CD8 naive and one CD8 memory plate per donor. Whole-study results and caveats: What rarefaction showed was incomplete sorted-subset sequencing despite large depth. Lower generation probabilities were found for non-shared clonotypes than for those shared by all four donors.

Germline V gives CDR1 WNHNN, CDR2 SYGVQD (reference sequence). The CDR3 sequence is 14 residues long. V dropped 0 bases and J dropped 4 bases, with 9 bases sitting between them. This rearrangement joins TRBV10-1 to TRBJ1-1; D gene uncertain. This TCR was sampled from a man aged 30-40 years in good health. The sequenced sample consisted of naive CD4+ T cells sorted from blood. Subset given: CD45RA+ positively selected. DNA of the CDR3: TGCGCCAGCAGTGAGTCAGGGATGGCCACTGAAGCTTTCTTT. Translation: CASSESGMATEAFF.